The 4 T cell receptor beta chains listed next were all sequenced from one sample in a study of blood T cell repertoires in COVID-19. TCRdb keeps only in-frame clones here, not all; method: immunoSEQ multiplex PCR. Among about 360,000 clones listed, 80% to 90% were seen once. Sequencing was performed on peripheral blood. These receptors originate from a woman aged 55-69 years with COVID-19, enrolled during active disease.

The chain combines TRBV15 with TRBJ1-4; unclear D gene. CDR1 is LNHNV and CDR2 is YYDKDF in the germline V gene (reference sequence). Trimming removed 1 base at V and 10 bases at J, with 19 bases between. The CDR3 sequence is 16 residues long. This CDR3 reads CATSRAFGSTRGKLFF. In nucleotides, the CDR3 is TGTGCCACCAGCAGAGCTTTCGGCAGCACCCGAGGAAAACTGTTTTTT.

The CDR3 DNA follows: TGCAGCGCGCAGACAGGGTCACGAAACACCATATATTTT. As protein: CSAQTGSRNTIYF. J is TRBJ1-3 and V is TRBV29-1; 7 bases line up with TRBD1. The V gene end was trimmed by 7 bases and the J gene end by 5 bases; junction bases not matched to a gene: 8. The CDR3 spans 13 residues. The germline V gene encodes CDR1 SQVTM and CDR2 ANQGSEA.

The CDR3 spells CASSVAGANEKLFF. In DNA, the CDR3 is TGTGCCAGCAGCGTAGCCGGGGCTAATGAAAAACTGTTTTTT. V and J are TRBV9 and TRBJ1-4; the D is unclear. Germline assignment: CDR1 SGDLS and CDR2 YYNGEE. Trimming removed 0 bases at V and 3 bases at J, with 6 bases between. The CDR3 length is 14 residues.

The rearrangement uses TRBV5-6 and TRBJ2-7; tentative D call: TRBD1 (6 bases). Trimming pared 4 bases from V and 2 bases from J, leaving 19 bases between. Germline lookup yields CDR1 SGHDT and CDR2 YYEEEE. The CDR3 sequence is 16 residues long. This CDR3 is CASSPVWAGATYEQYF. The CDR3 coding sequence is TGTGCCAGCAGCCCGGTGTGGGCAGGGGCAACCTACGAGCAGTACTTC.